These 22 T cell receptor beta chains were all obtained from the same sample, sequenced in a study of T cell responses to AZD1222 COVID-19 vaccine. The assay was immunoSEQ multiplex PCR, and TCRdb's table has in-frame clones only and misses some. The table has 90,000 to 120,000 clones, roughly nine tenths seen once. The sample in question was peripheral blood, obtained 28 days after the second AZD1222 dose. The source is an adult who received the AZD1222 COVID-19 vaccine.

The chain employs TRBV2 and TRBJ1-5; D gene uncertain. Germline loops: CDR1 SNHLY, CDR2 FYNNEI. The CDR3 has 17 amino acids. Trimming left V 3 bases short and J 0 bases short, with 15 bases between. The CDR3 DNA reads as TGTGCCAGCAGTGAGTACCGTAGACTCTTTAGCAATCAGCCCCAGCATTTT. Its translation is CASSEYRRLFSNQPQHF.

The chain combines TRBV3-1 (or the pseudogene TRBV3-2) with TRBJ2-5, with a tentative D call TRBD2 (5 bases). The germline gives CDR1 LGHDT, CDR2 YNNKEL (reference sequence). This CDR3 contains 14 residues. Trimming pared 1 base from V and 4 bases from J, leaving 10 bases between. The CDR3 DNA follows: TGTGCCAGCAGCCAAGCGGCGGGTCGAGAGACCCAGTACTTC. Amino acid sequence: CASSQAAGRETQYF.

This clone was detected only once. V gene TRBV18 combines with J gene TRBJ2-3, with 7 bases lining up with TRBD1. V trimming: 1 base; J trimming: 0 bases; junction bases outside the gene matches: 1. CDR1 is KGHSH, CDR2 LQKENI, per germline. The CDR3 covers 15 residues. As DNA, the CDR3 is TGTGCCAGCTCACCACGACAGGGAAGCACAGATACGCAGTATTTT. Translating gives CASSPRQGSTDTQYF.

J is TRBJ1-4 and V is TRBV3-1 (or the pseudogene TRBV3-2), with TRBD1 as a possible D gene (6 bases). The CDR3 totals 16 residues. Germline lookup yields CDR1 LGHDT and CDR2 YNNKEL (reference sequence). Trimming removed 2 bases at V and 8 bases at J, with 18 bases between. In DNA form, the CDR3 reads TGTGCCAGCAGCCAAAATTCGGGGACACCCCAAGAAAAACTGTTTTTT. This gives the protein CASSQNSGTPQEKLFF.

The rearrangement uses TRBV6-5 and TRBJ2-3; D is unresolved. The CDR3 is 12 amino acids. Germline CDR1 is MNHEY and CDR2 is SVGAGI. Trimming took 5 bases from V and 8 from J, leaving 11 bases between them. The CDR3 reads CASSPPLGTQYF. The CDR3 coding sequence is TGTGCCAGCAGTCCACCCCTTGGTACGCAGTATTTT.

This rearrangement joins TRBV12-5 to TRBJ2-5; D gene uncertain. The CDR3 loop spans 14 amino acids. The V gene's germline CDR1 is LGHNT and CDR2 FRNRAP. V dropped 4 bases and J dropped 3 bases, with 12 bases sitting between them. The CDR3 reads CASGSPDRKETQYF. CDR3 bases: TGTGCTAGTGGTTCCCCAGACCGGAAAGAGACCCAGTACTTC.

J is TRBJ2-7 and V is TRBV19, with a tentative D call TRBD1 (6 bases). Trimming removed 4 bases at V and 6 bases at J, with 7 bases between. The CDR3 runs 11 residues. The germline V gene encodes CDR1 LNHDA and CDR2 SQIVND (reference sequence). CDR3 sequence reads: CASSRGPEQYF. The CDR3, as DNA: TGTGCCAGTAGTAGGGGGCCCGAGCAGTACTTC.

The genes are TRBV5-1 and TRBJ1-1; 7 bases match TRBD1. The CDR3 totals 13 residues. V dropped 5 bases and J dropped 6; count of bases not matched to a gene: 7. Germline V lookup: CDR1 SGHRS, CDR2 YFSETQ. The CDR3, as DNA: TGCGCCAGCAGTTCCGACAGGGTCGCTGAAGCTTTCTTT. Protein product: CASSSDRVAEAFF.

Only one count was recorded for this clone. This chain connects TRBV23-1 to TRBJ2-7; D not certain. TRBV23-1 carries the ORF label, with uncertain function. The CDR3 is 16 amino acids. Trimming took 6 bases from V and 6 from J, leaving 24 bases between them. As DNA, the CDR3 is TGCGCCAGCAGGGAAAAGGGCCAGGTTGCCGGCCTCGAGCAGTACTTC. Translated: CASREKGQVAGLEQYF.

V gene TRBV27 combines with J gene TRBJ2-7, with D hard to call. The V end was cut by 5 bases, the J end by 5 bases, with 16 bases between. CDR3 length: 14 amino acids. The germline V gene has CDR1 MNHEY and CDR2 SMNVEV (reference sequence). The CDR3 DNA is TGTGCCAGCAGTCCCCCCGCTTCCGTCCACGAGCAGTACTTC. It encodes CASSPPASVHEQYF.

In DNA, the CDR3 is TGTGCCAGCAGTGAACCGGGACAGGGTGAACTGTTTTTT. It is translated as CASSEPGQGELFF. The rearrangement joins TRBV2 to TRBJ1-4; 9 bases match TRBD1. The CDR3 covers 13 residues. In germline, CDR1 is SNHLY, CDR2 FYNNEI. J gave up 12 bases and V 2 bases, and 4 bases lay outside the gene matches.

Worth noting for this clone: At one of its ends the junction is not consistent with the germline gene, which may arise from a read error. The chain combines TRBV6-5 with TRBJ2-2, with 8 nucleotides matching TRBD1. Germline V CDR1 and CDR2: MNHEY, SVGAGI. This CDR3 region has 12 residues. CDR3 sequence: CGSGQGTGELFF. In DNA form, the CDR3 reads TGTGGCAGCGGACAGGGCACCGGGGAGCTGTTTTTT.

The chain joins TRBV7-2 to TRBJ2-7, with a tentative D call TRBD1 (6 bases). The V end lost 7 bases, the J end lost 3 bases, and 16 bases lay between the germline ends. This CDR3 region has 14 residues. The germline V gene encodes CDR1 SGHTA and CDR2 FQGNSA. Written as DNA, the CDR3 is TGTGCCAGCACTCTCAGGGGAGCAGACTACGAGCAGTACTTC. This codes for CASTLRGADYEQYF.

The gene calls are TRBV2 and TRBJ1-1; D unclear. V lost 2 bases and J 0 bases, leaving 7 bases between the germline ends. This CDR3 is built from 14 residues. Germline assignment: CDR1 SNHLY and CDR2 FYNNEI. CDR3 region: CASSEWVMNTEAFF. The CDR3 DNA reads as TGTGCCAGCAGTGAATGGGTAATGAACACTGAAGCTTTCTTT.

The genes are TRBV19 and TRBJ2-1; 8 nucleotides line up with TRBD2. J gave up 4 bases and V 5 bases, and 4 bases lay outside the gene matches. This CDR3 spans 14 amino acids. Germline CDR1 LNHDA, CDR2 SQIVND (reference sequence). CDR3 DNA sequence: TGTGCCAGTAGTTTGCGGGGGGCATACAATGAGCAGTTCTTC. Amino acid sequence: CASSLRGAYNEQFF.

This clone appeared a single time. The CDR3, as DNA: TGTGCCAGCAGTACACCTAGCGGGGGGCAGTACGAGCAGTACTTC. It specifies CASSTPSGGQYEQYF. The J gene is TRBJ2-7, the V gene TRBV6-5; 11 bases fit TRBD2. The V and J ends lost 5 bases and 4 bases, in that order; junction bases with no gene match: 7. Germline CDR1 is MNHEY and CDR2 is SVGAGI. The CDR3 totals 15 residues.

The chain couples TRBV27 to TRBJ1-6, with D tentatively TRBD1 (6 bases). The CDR3 spans 16 residues. Germline CDR1 MNHEY, CDR2 SMNVEV (reference sequence). Trimming removed 5 bases at V and 4 bases at J, with 15 bases between. Here the CDR3 DNA reads TGTGCCAGCAGTCCCAGAGACAGGTGGTATAATTCACCCCTCCACTTT. Protein product: CASSPRDRWYNSPLHF.

The chain is built from TRBV10-3 and TRBJ2-3; 9 bases are a match to TRBD1. The CDR3 length is 16 residues. CDR1 ENHRY and CDR2 SYGVKD come from the germline V gene. Trimming took 3 bases from V and 0 from J; bases not matched to a gene: 4. CDR3 bases: TGTGCCATCAGTGAAGGGGGGACAGGGAGCACAGATACGCAGTATTTT. Protein sequence: CAISEGGTGSTDTQYF.

The rearrangement links TRBV10-1 to TRBJ2-1, with TRBD2 identical over 7 bases. The germline CDR1 and CDR2 sequences are WNHNN and SYGVQD (reference sequence). This CDR3 region has 18 residues. V gave up 3 bases and J gave up 2 bases; unmatched junction bases: 13. In nucleotides, the CDR3 is TGCGCCAGCAGTGATAGCGGGTTCACGGGGATCGCCTACAATGAGCAGTTCTTC. It specifies CASSDSGFTGIAYNEQFF.

The V and J genes are TRBV3-1 (or the pseudogene TRBV3-2) and TRBJ1-2, with a tentative D call TRBD1 (5 bases). CDR3 length: 15 residues. Germline V gives CDR1 LGHDT, CDR2 YNNKEL (reference sequence). V was clipped by 0 bases and J by 6 bases, with 14 bases between them. CDR3 protein: CASSQEGRAEHGYTF. Here the CDR3 DNA reads TGTGCCAGCAGCCAAGAGGGCAGGGCAGAACATGGCTACACCTTC.

This sequence joins TRBV28 and TRBJ2-7, with D tentatively TRBD1 (5 bases). Trimming removed 2 bases from V and 7 bases from J, with 18 bases in between. Germline CDR1 is MDHEN and CDR2 is SYDVKM. This CDR3 is built from 15 residues. The CDR3 DNA is TGTGCCAGCAGTTTAGGGTCCCAGGGTGGTGGGGAGCAGTACTTC. It specifies CASSLGSQGGGEQYF.

The chain joins TRBV11-2 to TRBJ2-2; 7 bases are shared with TRBD2. There are 16 residues in the CDR3. Germline values: CDR1 SGHAT, CDR2 FQNNGV. The V gene end was trimmed by 1 base and the J gene end by 4 bases; junction bases not matched to a gene: 6. CDR3 loop: CASSLVGGGPTGELFF. The CDR3 DNA follows: TGTGCCAGCAGCTTAGTAGGCGGGGGACCCACCGGGGAGCTGTTTTTT.